The table lists the clone carrying this TCR beta chain with a few counts. Its target is not known. In germline, CDR1 is ENHRY, CDR2 SYGVKD. The CDR3 covers 11 residues. The V and J ends lost 6 bases and 2 bases respectively, with 4 bases between them. TCRdb called the RT-PCR reads again in MiXCR, with one record for every CDR3 protein. The table includes about 780,000 distinct CDR3 sequences, about 18% detected once. This sample is drawn from a study of response to subunit inactivated influenza vaccine. Overall study results and limits: Few new T cells, the authors suggested, are recruited by each seasonal influenza vaccination.

The V and J genes are TRBV10-3 and TRBJ2-5; unclear D gene. The sequence was collected from a man in his fifties or sixties who received an inactivated influenza vaccine. The specimen comprised PBMCs from blood, sampled about 5 days after vaccination. CDR3 loop: CAIRQQETQYF. For the CDR3, the DNA is TGTGCCATCAGACAGCAAGAGACCCAGTACTTC.